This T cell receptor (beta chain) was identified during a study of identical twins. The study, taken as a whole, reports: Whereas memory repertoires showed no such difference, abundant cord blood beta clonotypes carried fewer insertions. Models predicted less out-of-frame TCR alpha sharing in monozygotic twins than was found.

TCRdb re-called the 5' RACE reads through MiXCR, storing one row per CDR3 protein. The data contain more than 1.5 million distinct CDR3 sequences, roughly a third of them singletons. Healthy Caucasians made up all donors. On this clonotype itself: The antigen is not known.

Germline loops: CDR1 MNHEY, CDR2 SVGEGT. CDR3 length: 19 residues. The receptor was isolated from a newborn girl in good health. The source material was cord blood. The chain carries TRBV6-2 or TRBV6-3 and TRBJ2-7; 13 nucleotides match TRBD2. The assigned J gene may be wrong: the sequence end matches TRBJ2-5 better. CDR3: CARATVRKLAGGDQETQYF. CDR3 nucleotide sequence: TGTGCCAGAGCGACGGTGCGCAAACTAGCGGGAGGGGACCAAGAGACCCAGTACTTC.